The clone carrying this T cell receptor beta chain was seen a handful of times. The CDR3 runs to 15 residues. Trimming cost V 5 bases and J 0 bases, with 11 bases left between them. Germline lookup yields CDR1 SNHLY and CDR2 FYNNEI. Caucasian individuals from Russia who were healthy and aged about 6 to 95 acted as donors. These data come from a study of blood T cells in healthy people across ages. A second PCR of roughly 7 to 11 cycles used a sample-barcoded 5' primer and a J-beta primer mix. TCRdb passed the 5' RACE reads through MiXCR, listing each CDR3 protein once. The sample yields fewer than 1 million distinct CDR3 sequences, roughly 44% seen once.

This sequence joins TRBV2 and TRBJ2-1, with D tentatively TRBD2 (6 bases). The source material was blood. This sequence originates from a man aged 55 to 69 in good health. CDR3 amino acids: CASSPSDSSYNEQFF. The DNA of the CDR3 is TGTGCCAGCAGTCCTAGCGACAGCTCCTACAATGAGCAGTTCTTC.